This T cell receptor beta chain appears in the sequencing data of a study of blood T cell repertoires in COVID-19. At the level of the study: Acute and convalescent COVID-19 samples came from the United States, Italy and Spain. In each case, the material was cDNA or gDNA derived from T cells, B-cell-depleted T cells, or PBMCs.

How the authors handled the data: Estimates of nucleated cell counts were drawn from the amplification of reference gene primers. Repertoires were generated with immunoSEQ multiplex PCR, while TCRdb's copy carries only in-frame clones and drops some. V and J calls and clone size come straight from that table; D and trimming were deduced from the DNA. The repertoire holds some 48,000 clones, approximately 86% seen once, with about 3.2% in the top ten. Material for sequencing was peripheral blood. The sequence came from an elderly woman with acute or convalescent COVID-19.

DNA for the CDR3: TGTGCCAGCAGCCAAAGAACAGGGTCGGAGACCCAGTACTTC. It yields the protein CASSQRTGSETQYF. V usage is TRBV3-1 (or the pseudogene TRBV3-2) and J usage is TRBJ2-5, with D perhaps TRBD1 (6 bases). V was clipped by 2 bases and J by 5 bases, with 12 bases between them. Germline assignment: CDR1 LGHDT and CDR2 YNNKEL (reference sequence). The CDR3 runs 14 residues.